The TCR beta chain under discussion was sequenced for a study of chemoradiotherapy in HPV16-positive cancers. Study outcomes and limitations: Candidate HPV-specific clones and E7-related TCR motifs grew in tumor during treatment. HPV-responsive T-cell expansion during chemoradiotherapy was linked to improved recurrence-free survival in HPV16-positive patients.

The assay was immunoSEQ multiplex PCR, and TCRdb's table has in-frame clones only and misses some. This sample has 36,000 or so clones; 80% occur once, and the top ten carry 3% to 4%. This clone was observed once. As yet, its antigen is unknown. Germline V gives CDR1 SEHNR, CDR2 FQNEAQ (reference sequence). The CDR3 is 15 residues long. V was pared by 4 bases and J by 2 bases, with 15 bases between. This TCR was recovered from a human donor with HPV-associated anogenital cancer. The sequencing here drew on blood, taken from a patient who underwent chemoradiotherapy. The chain couples TRBV7-9 to TRBJ2-7, with a possible D match to TRBD2 (6 bases). The CDR3 nucleotides read TGTGCCAGCAGCTACATGATGGGAGGTACCTACGAGCAGTACTTC. Its translation: CASSYMMGGTYEQYF.